This TCR beta chain was sequenced during a study of cytomegalovirus exposure and HLA in healthy donors (TCRdb year 2017). About the full investigation: An earlier analysis of several hundred of the donors reported 250 to 350 Gb of sequence data and roughly 100 million unique TCR beta sequences from roughly 200 million T cells. Roughly 300 gigabases of sequencing data and approximately 93 million unique TCR sequences were included in an early release covering roughly 600 HLA-typed donors. Using immunosequencing, the study profiled T cell repertoires from approximately 700 subjects and related those repertoires to cytomegalovirus serostatus. In a later analysis, previously published TCR beta repertoires from 670 or so donors were re-analyzed and high-resolution HLA genotyping was added so that TCR occurrence patterns could be studied. Five DR-DQ haplotypes were treated as single units for association and clustering because of strong linkage in the cohort. To predict cytomegalovirus infection status, the study brought together high-throughput TCR immunosequencing, statistical association of individual TCRs with disease status, and machine learning. Among the roughly 380 genotyped donors, around 79% belonged to the genetic ancestry cluster associated with self-reported Caucasian donors. On average, about 200,000 unique TCR beta nucleotide sequences were sequenced per donor among fewer than 500 genotyped donors of the cohort, with roughly 19% of those sequences being non-productive. All discovery cohort repertoires had been generated using a single sequencing platform. To decide whether each TCR beta V gene segment behaved as functional or pseudogenic, an earlier analysis of some 600 of the donors relied on high-throughput TCR beta sequencing. Besides the first cohort of 666 subjects, a separate validation cohort made up of over 100 different subjects was used. A later genetic analysis took genome-wide SNP genotypes for about 55% of the 666 donors and used that subset as a discovery cohort. The number of donors typed differed by locus, with about 629-640 for A, B, C, DRB1 and DQB1, around 500 for DQA1, some 570 for DPA1, and some 440 for DPB1. Donor age, sex, ethnicity and CMV serostatus were compiled together with the repertoire data. In the later analysis, no new phenotypic data were used to find candidate immune exposures; instead, reliance was placed on TCR beta sequences and their occurrence across donors. The study aimed to test whether signatures of past pathogen exposure could be identified by cataloging public T cell receptors. Class I and class II HLA loci were covered by the typing at four-digit resolution.

In total, about 650 healthy bone marrow donors made up the cohort. All cohort members were sampled while nominally healthy, although unrecorded immune exposures were likely present. The donor tested CMV seropositive, placing the donor among the 250 to 300 seropositive members of the cohort. A peripheral blood sample was provided by each donor, and peripheral blood mononuclear cells were used for TCR beta sequencing. Genomic DNA was extracted from the blood cell samples with the Qiagen DNeasy Blood Extraction Kit. CDR3 length: 16 amino acids, cysteine to phenylalanine. The kept DNA is CDR3 alone, 48 bases in frame from the first base. V lost 1 base and J lost 3 bases; the stretch between them is 12 bases long. The germline V gene encodes CDR1 LGHNA and CDR2 YNFKEQ. Receptors were amplified or captured by the immunoSEQ multiplex PCR assay. For the multiplex PCR, a mixture combining 60 forward primers for TCR Vbeta segments and 13 reverse primers for TCR Jbeta segments was used. The CDR3 region of rearranged TCR beta genes was amplified from genomic DNA by a multiplex PCR assay. The amplified TCR beta libraries were sequenced on the Illumina HiSeq System as 87-base-pair reads. The authors processed their data as follows. In a later analysis, tens of millions of unique TCR beta chains were counted across the approximately 620 repertoires, and some 10 million of these chains were shared by at least two donors. A nearest-neighbor algorithm error-corrected the raw reads and collapsed the reads into unique sequences, merging closely related sequences to remove PCR and sequencing errors. Alignment of CDR3 sequences to IMGT reference sequences was used to assign V, D and J gene segments. For a sequence to be retained, a match of at least six nucleotides was required to both a V gene segment and a J gene segment. Rearrangements were called productive when the CDR3 lacked stop codons and stayed in frame with V and J; all others were non-productive. CDR3 was defined according to IMGT convention as the region running from the second conserved V-encoded cysteine to the conserved J-encoded phenylalanine. The earlier analysis of 587 of the donors excluded any sequence lacking an unambiguous match to a single V gene segment. An earlier analysis of 587 of the donors classified V segments as functional when productive rearrangements were above 56.7% and as segregating when the standard deviation between donors was above 5%. A statistical classification framework was built for diagnosing cytomegalovirus status from the catalog of TCR beta chain sequences. A later analysis assigned V and J genes by comparing TCR nucleotide sequences with IMGT/GENE-DB human TR gene sequences. The TCRdist pipeline was used in a later analysis to assign CDR3 sequences and most-parsimonious VDJ recombination scenarios. A later analysis defined each TCR beta chain by its CDR3 amino acid sequence plus V-gene family, and excluded reads lacking a unique V-gene family. As a way to deal with suspected cross-contamination and a sequencing artifact, a later analysis dropped over 550 nucleotide sequences that were highly shared and had low generation probability. In a later analysis, a clonal expansion index was calculated for each public chain from normalized within-repertoire ranks of inferred template counts. In a later analysis, generation probabilities were computed with a VDJ recombination model fitted to out-of-frame rearrangements, and the resulting probabilities were checked against IGoR. Hypergeometric tests were used in a later analysis to score TCR-TCR, TCR-HLA and TCR-CMV co-occurrence, with a repertoire-size bias correction applied to the TCR pairs. In a later analysis, false discovery rates were estimated by permuting HLA or CMV assignments 20 times. In a later analysis, co-occurring TCRs were grouped using DBSCAN, and TCRdist sequence similarity was added for clustering within HLA-allele-positive subsets. Repertoires with fewer than 30,000 or more than 120,000 public chains were left out of co-occurrence clustering, as were five repertoires with anomalous nucleotide sharing. TCRdb's version of the immuneACCESS table is confined to in-frame rearrangements and falls short of the full clone set. An unresolved V gene accounts for under half of the shortfall where checked; the remainder is of unknown origin. D and trimming were read from the DNA, whereas the V and J calls and clone size are those reported in that table. The sample yields around 150,000 clones; around four fifths were counted once. The ten top clones hold 9% to 10% of the sample.

In regard to this clone: Its antigen is not yet known. No base quality information exists; no much larger clone differs at one position.

Paper-wide results and their limitations: A few of the identified cytomegalovirus-associated TCR beta chains were confirmed in vitro to be specific for cytomegalovirus antigens. Cytomegalovirus status was reported to be diagnosed by the classifier with high specificity and sensitivity in both the original and validation cohorts. Broadly in line with IMGT annotations, most TCR beta V segments showed up in productive rearrangements about 90% or about 30% of the time in an earlier analysis of several hundred of the donors. In a later genetic analysis, a missense DCLRE1C variant was associated with V-gene and J-gene trimming of TCR beta chains, and the association was replicated in an independent cohort. Because some donors lacked HLA typing at each locus, the association tests relied only on the typed subset. Correlated functional status among segregating V segments might be attributable to linkage disequilibrium, but an unknown experimental factor could not be ruled out. Some 16 rarely observed V segments, including chromosome 9 orphons, were excluded from the earlier analysis of about 500 of the donors because counts were too low. Compared with equally common non-associated chains, HLA-associated TCR beta chains in a later analysis were more clonally expanded and had lower generation probabilities. When HLA alleles, especially DR and DQ, strongly co-occurred, attributing TCR associations to individual alleles was difficult. A later analysis reported that several top co-occurrence clusters appeared linked to parvovirus B19, influenza, CMV and Epstein-Barr virus. Sequencing depth was assumed to be roughly uniform across donors in the presence/absence analyses, though that assumption may not hold. It was suggested by the authors that the approach could potentially be generalized to other disease states and immunological phenotypes. Some IMGT-functional V segments, including TRBV6-2 and TRBV6-3, could not be distinguished by the 87-base-pair reads and were therefore excluded. A further reported finding was that TCR beta sequences accurately predicted the HLA-A and HLA-B alleles for most subjects in the first cohort. A total of 164 TCR beta chains were listed by the study as associated with cytomegalovirus. The sequencing pipeline was judged likely to have produced a cluster of highly shared sequence variants as a technical artifact. In a later analysis, most CMV-associated TCR beta chains were found to appear HLA-restricted, with HLA associations seemingly driven largely by CMV exposure. In a later analysis, 16,951 TCR beta sequences were associated with specific HLA alleles at a false discovery rate of 0.05. In this cohort, only TCR beta chains were sequenced, and detectable features were limited by the absence of alpha or paired-chain data. A later genetic analysis reported fewer N-insertions in productive TCRs among donors in an Asian-associated ancestry cluster than the roughly 700-donor mean. CMV serostatus was the only immune exposure information available for the cohort. According to a later analysis, TCR association rates differed among HLA loci, with DRB1 alleles showing the most associated TCRs and HLA-C alleles showing the fewest. Most TCR sequences were observed very rarely across donors, whereas some public TCRs were present in many individuals.

Recombination connected TRBV4-2 to TRBJ2-2; TRBD2 might be the D gene, on 6 matching bases. What was sequenced was PBMCs. The origin of this receptor is a man aged 18 to 29 in good health and CMV-seropositive. The CDR3 is CASSQVTGVYTGELFF. At the DNA level, the sequence is TGTGCCAGCAGCCAAGTGACGGGGGTCTACACCGGGGAGCTGTTTTTT.